The source of this TCR beta chain is a study of cytomegalovirus exposure and HLA in healthy donors. Healthy donors of bone marrow made up the group. PCR primers comprised 60 Vbeta and 13 Jbeta primers. TCRdb keeps only in-frame clones here, not all; method: immunoSEQ multiplex PCR. The sample shows around 130,000 clones, about 71% of them seen only once. The CDR3 length is 11 residues. The germline CDR1 and CDR2 sequences are SGDLS and YYNGEE. This TCR came from a woman aged 60-75 years in good health and CMV-seropositive. Specimen: PBMCs. The chain recombines TRBV9 with TRBJ1-5; the match to TRBD1 covers 9 bases. The CDR3 sequence: CGGTGNQPQHF. As DNA, the CDR3 is TGTGGGGGGACAGGGAACCAGCCCCAGCATTTT.